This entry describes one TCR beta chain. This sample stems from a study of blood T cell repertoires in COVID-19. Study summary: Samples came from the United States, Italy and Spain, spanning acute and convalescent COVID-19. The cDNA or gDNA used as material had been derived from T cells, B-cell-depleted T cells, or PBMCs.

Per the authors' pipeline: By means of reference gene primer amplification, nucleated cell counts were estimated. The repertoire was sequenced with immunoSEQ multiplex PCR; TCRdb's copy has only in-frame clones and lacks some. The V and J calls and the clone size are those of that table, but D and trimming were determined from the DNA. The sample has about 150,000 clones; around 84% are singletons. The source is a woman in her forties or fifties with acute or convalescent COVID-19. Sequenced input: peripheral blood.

The CDR3, as DNA: TGTGCCAGTCAGTCTTCTACAGGCATCTCCTACGAGCAGTACTTC. Protein sequence: CASQSSTGISYEQYF. The chain has TRBV27 and TRBJ2-7; perhaps TRBD1 as D (5 bases). This CDR3 is 15 amino acids long. V gave up 9 bases and J gave up 0 bases, with 18 bases separating them. Germline V gives CDR1 MNHEY, CDR2 SMNVEV (reference sequence).